The TCR beta chain described here comes from a study of shared clonotypes between healthy human individuals (TCRdb year 2020). Turning to the overall study: A few men and a couple of women, aged 18 to 49 years, made up the cohort. Between about 0.9 and 9 billion PBMCs per donor were obtained by leukapheresis. Libraries were prepared and TCR repertoires were sequenced by different laboratories using diverse techniques, in order to increase sequencing depth and limit assay-specific biases. For each donor, three plates each were used for CD4 naive and CD4 memory, two plates were used for CD8 naive, and one plate was used for CD8 memory. To estimate repertoire size and how much clonotypes are shared between individuals, the study performed deep sequencing of blood TCR repertoires from about five healthy adults.

Using the deep immunoSEQ assay, multiplex PCR amplified TCR CDR3 regions from genomic DNA. Genomic DNA extracted from each cell subset was distributed evenly over all wells of several immunoSEQ 96-well plates, and each plate served as one replicate. For sorted subsets, each replicate PCR was loaded with around 200 ng genomic DNA, equivalent to some 27,000 T cell genomes. Purified libraries were quantified with a Qubit 3.0 fluorometer, sized on a Bioanalyzer 2100, and re-quantified with the KAPA Library Quantification kit. Every immunoSEQ 96-well plate was sequenced on a dedicated single-read 150-cycle Illumina NextSeq 550 flow cell. The study's processing was this. The immunoSEQ output contained only junctional sequences without quality scores, so filtering could not match that applied to full-length reads. Sequences were annotated with PyIR, a Python wrapper for IgBLAST v1.9, using IMGT germline references to assign V/J genes and CDR3. Reads were filtered out if the reads had weak V/J assignments (E-value above 1e-6), no CDR3, stop codons, out-of-frame junctions, or ambiguous translated residues. V3J clonotypes were defined as sequences sharing an identical inferred V gene, J gene, and CDR3 amino acid sequence. Percentage overlap between repertoires was calculated by dividing the number of shared unique clonotypes by the size of the smaller repertoire. RTK rarefaction, the Chao1 estimator, and Recon v2.1 estimates of unobserved clonotypes were used to assess repertoire richness. OLGA was used to compute generation probabilities for all TCRbeta clonotypes that the gDNA method yielded from four donors. Drawn from immuneACCESS, this table holds only the in-frame rearrangements with V and J called that TCRdb kept. Clones are partly lost; checked studies trace under half to an unresolved V gene and leave the rest unexplained. D and trimming were read from the DNA, whereas the V and J calls and clone size are those reported in that table. The sample includes about 1,900,000 clones, with over 85% observed a single time. The biggest ten clones account for around 1.2% of the sample.

Concerning this clone: Its antigen is still unknown. The sample holds no much larger clone one base away, and base qualities are not on file.

CD8 naive samples were CD45RO-negative cells positively selected for CCR7, giving a CD45RA+CCR7+ population that excluded TemRA cells. Donors were healthy HIV-negative adults with no recently reported acute infections or vaccinations. Every donor was a Caucasian adult living in Nashville, Tennessee, USA. Blood was obtained by leukapheresis, after which PBMCs were separated by Ficoll-Histopaque density gradient centrifugation and cryopreserved in liquid nitrogen vapor phase. Analytical flow cytometry was used to check the purity and quantity of every magnetically sorted T cell population. Each sorted fraction had its genomic DNA isolated and then quantified by UV absorbance on a Nanodrop 2000c. Looking up the germline V gene (reference sequence) yields CDR1 SEHNR and CDR2 FQNEAQ. For this chain, trimming is 4 bases at the V end and 8 bases at the J end, and the number of junction bases without a gene match is 16. Its CDR3 holds 16 amino acids, cysteine through phenylalanine. The only DNA kept is the CDR3, 48 bases in frame from the first base.

Beyond this particular receptor, the publication reports: Clonotypes shared by all four sorted-subset donors showed higher generation probabilities than non-shared clonotypes. Sharing across several donors was observed for around 5% of naive CD4, 3% to 3.5% of naive CD8, about 2.5% of memory CD4, and about 0.39% of memory CD8 clonotypes. Because the study included only a small number of donors, the genetic and exposure-history diversity represented was limited. Incomplete sequencing was indicated by rarefaction of sorted-subset datasets, despite the large sequencing depth. Naive subsets generally had larger estimated clonotype richness than memory subsets. Pairwise subsampling led to the expectation that sequencing depth would affect the degree of clonotype sharing among donors. Sampling was limited to blood, and TCR repertoires in tissue likely differ from TCR repertoires in blood.

The clonotype was recovered from a man aged 18 to 29 in good health. Source material: naive CD8+ T cells sorted from blood. Read against the paper, the sample's cell subset or site label means: CD45RA+CCR7+. The V and J genes are TRBV7-9 and TRBJ1-2, and TRBD1 aligns with 7 junction nucleotides. The CDR3 reads as follows: CASSSPKTGRTGGYTF. The nucleotide sequence is given as TGTGCCAGCAGCTCACCCAAGACAGGGAGAACAGGCGGCTACACCTTC.